These T cell receptor beta chains were read from a single sample in a study of blood T cell repertoires in COVID-19. This table comes from immunoSEQ multiplex PCR, and its TCRdb copy is limited to in-frame clones, with some not included. The sample holds more than 250,000 clones, over 75% seen once. The sequenced sample was PBMCs or T cells enriched from blood (not recorded which). Receptors were obtained from a woman between 18 and 30 years old who had recovered from COVID-19. Each CDR3 is given with its conserved first and last residue. The D gene is left open where the match is weak. Size values are once, few and many counts, or a class for expanded clones, and some rows have none.

abundance: -
j_gene: TRBJ1-1
v_gene: TRBV9
d_gene: TRBD1
CDR3aa: CASSVSGTGNEAFF
CDR3nt: TGTGCCAGCAGCGTCTCCGGGACAGGTAATGAAGCTTTCTTT

abundance: -
j_gene: TRBJ1-4
v_gene: TRBV6-5
d_gene: -
CDR3aa: CASAASTTNEKLFF
CDR3nt: TGTGCCAGCGCGGCTTCGACAACTAATGAAAAACTGTTTTTT

abundance: -
j_gene: TRBJ1-4
v_gene: TRBV5-6
d_gene: TRBD1
CDR3aa: CASSVAGGVGEKLFF
CDR3nt: TGTGCCAGCAGTGTGGCAGGGGGCGTTGGGGAAAAACTGTTTTTT

abundance: -
j_gene: TRBJ1-5
v_gene: TRBV7-8
d_gene: TRBD1
CDR3aa: CASSSGGSNQPQHF
CDR3nt: TGTGCCAGCAGCTCAGGGGGAAGCAATCAGCCCCAGCATTTT

abundance: -
j_gene: TRBJ1-5
v_gene: TRBV12-3/TRBV12-4
d_gene: TRBD1
CDR3aa: CASSRGGGQPQHF
CDR3nt: TGTGCCAGCAGCAGAGGGGGCGGGCAGCCCCAGCATTTT

abundance: few
j_gene: TRBJ1-4
v_gene: TRBV5-1
d_gene: TRBD1
CDR3aa: CASSLYGPGQGAPGEKLFF
CDR3nt: TGCGCCAGCAGCTTATATGGCCCGGGACAGGGGGCGCCCGGTGAAAAACTGTTTTTT

abundance: few
j_gene: TRBJ2-2
v_gene: TRBV2
d_gene: TRBD1
CDR3aa: CASSGQGDYTGELFF
CDR3nt: TGTGCCAGCAGTGGACAGGGGGATTACACCGGGGAGCTGTTTTTT

abundance: -
j_gene: TRBJ1-4
v_gene: TRBV3-1/TRBV3-2
d_gene: TRBD1
CDR3aa: CASSQDDRGNEKLFF
CDR3nt: TGTGCCAGCAGCCAAGACGACAGGGGGAATGAAAAACTGTTTTTT

abundance: -
j_gene: TRBJ1-1
v_gene: TRBV18
d_gene: -
CDR3aa: CASSQSENTEAFF
CDR3nt: TGTGCCAGCTCACAATCAGAAAACACTGAAGCTTTCTTT

abundance: -
j_gene: TRBJ1-2
v_gene: TRBV3-1/TRBV3-2
d_gene: TRBD1
CDR3aa: CASSRGQGTAGYTF
CDR3nt: TGTGCCAGCAGCCGGGGACAGGGAACGGCTGGCTACACCTTC

abundance: -
j_gene: TRBJ1-1
v_gene: TRBV29-1
d_gene: -
CDR3aa: CSVQGRGTEAFF
CDR3nt: TGCAGCGTCCAGGGGCGCGGAACTGAAGCTTTCTTT

abundance: -
j_gene: TRBJ2-5
v_gene: TRBV5-6
d_gene: TRBD2
CDR3aa: CASSLRTSGGRGQETQYF
CDR3nt: TGTGCCAGCAGCTTGAGGACTAGCGGGGGGAGGGGACAAGAGACCCAGTACTTC

abundance: few
j_gene: TRBJ2-2
v_gene: TRBV30
d_gene: TRBD1
CDR3aa: CAWRSTGLNTGELFF
CDR3nt: TGTGCCTGGAGGTCGACAGGGCTAAACACCGGGGAGCTGTTTTTT

abundance: -
j_gene: TRBJ1-2
v_gene: TRBV9
d_gene: -
CDR3aa: CASSARPRGYTF
CDR3nt: TGTGCCAGCAGCGCTCGCCCCCGGGGCTACACCTTC

abundance: -
j_gene: TRBJ2-1
v_gene: TRBV4-1
d_gene: TRBD2
CDR3aa: CASSLGGLGNEQFF
CDR3nt: TGCGCCAGCAGCCTCGGAGGACTAGGGAATGAGCAGTTCTTC

abundance: -
j_gene: TRBJ2-5
v_gene: TRBV2
d_gene: -
CDR3aa: CASSYDFQETQYF
CDR3nt: TGTGCCAGCAGCTACGACTTCCAAGAGACCCAGTACTTC

abundance: -
j_gene: TRBJ2-3
v_gene: TRBV18
d_gene: TRBD2
CDR3aa: CASSPQPSGGWSDTQYF
CDR3nt: TGTGCCAGCTCACCACAACCATCGGGGGGGTGGTCAGATACGCAGTATTTT

abundance: -
j_gene: TRBJ1-2
v_gene: TRBV13
d_gene: -
CDR3aa: CASSLGRVPGYTF
CDR3nt: TGTGCCAGCAGCCTGGGCAGGGTGCCTGGCTACACCTTC

abundance: -
j_gene: TRBJ1-5
v_gene: TRBV9
d_gene: -
CDR3aa: CASSRGGGQPQHF
CDR3nt: TGTGCCAGCAGCCGAGGGGGGGGACAGCCCCAGCATTTT

abundance: -
j_gene: TRBJ1-5
v_gene: TRBV19
d_gene: -
CDR3aa: CASRTPGSINSNQPQHF
CDR3nt: TGTGCCAGTAGGACCCCTGGGAGTATAAATAGCAATCAGCCCCAGCATTTT

abundance: -
j_gene: TRBJ1-2
v_gene: TRBV15
d_gene: -
CDR3aa: CATSRGSGELANYGYTF
CDR3nt: TGTGCCACCAGCAGAGGTTCCGGGGAGTTAGCTAACTATGGCTACACCTTC

abundance: -
j_gene: TRBJ2-1
v_gene: TRBV5-1
d_gene: -
CDR3aa: CATKQGRWAQDTEQFF
CDR3nt: TGCGCCACCAAACAGGGACGATGGGCCCAGGATACGGAGCAGTTCTTC